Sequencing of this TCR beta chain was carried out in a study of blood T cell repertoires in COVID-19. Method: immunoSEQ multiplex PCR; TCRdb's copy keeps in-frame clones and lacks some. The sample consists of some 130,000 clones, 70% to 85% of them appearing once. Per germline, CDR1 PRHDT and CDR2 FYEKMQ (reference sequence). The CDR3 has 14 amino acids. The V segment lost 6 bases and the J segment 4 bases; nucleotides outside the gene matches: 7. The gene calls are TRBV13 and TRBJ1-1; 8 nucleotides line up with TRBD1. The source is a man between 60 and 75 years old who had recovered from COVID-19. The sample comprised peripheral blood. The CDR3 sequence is CASSLRGLGTEAFF. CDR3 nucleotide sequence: TGTGCCAGCAGTCTCAGGGGGCTCGGCACTGAAGCTTTCTTT.